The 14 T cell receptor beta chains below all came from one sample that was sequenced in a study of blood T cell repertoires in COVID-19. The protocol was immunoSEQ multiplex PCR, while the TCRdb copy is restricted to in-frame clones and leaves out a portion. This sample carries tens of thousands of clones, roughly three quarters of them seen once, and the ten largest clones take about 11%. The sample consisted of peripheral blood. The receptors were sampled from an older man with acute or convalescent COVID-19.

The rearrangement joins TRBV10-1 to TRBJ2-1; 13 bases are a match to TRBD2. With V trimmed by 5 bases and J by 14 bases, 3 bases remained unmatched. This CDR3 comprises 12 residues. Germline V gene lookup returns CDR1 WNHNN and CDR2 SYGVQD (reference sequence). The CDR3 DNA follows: TGCGCCAGCAGTACTAGCGGGGGGGCCGAGTTCTTC. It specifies CASSTSGGAEFF.

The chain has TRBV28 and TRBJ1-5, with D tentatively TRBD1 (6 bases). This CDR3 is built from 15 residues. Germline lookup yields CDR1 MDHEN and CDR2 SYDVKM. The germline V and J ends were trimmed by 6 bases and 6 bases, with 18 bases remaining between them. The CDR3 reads CASSPQRGGSQPQHF. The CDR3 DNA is TGTGCCAGCAGCCCACAACGAGGGGGAAGTCAGCCCCAGCATTTT.

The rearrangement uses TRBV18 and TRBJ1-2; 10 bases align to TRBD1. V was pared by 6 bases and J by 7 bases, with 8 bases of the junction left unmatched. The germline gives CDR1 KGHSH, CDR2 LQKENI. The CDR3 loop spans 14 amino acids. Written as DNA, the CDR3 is TGTGCCAGCTCGTCCGGGACAGGGGCTGGTGGCTACACCTTC. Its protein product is CASSSGTGAGGYTF.

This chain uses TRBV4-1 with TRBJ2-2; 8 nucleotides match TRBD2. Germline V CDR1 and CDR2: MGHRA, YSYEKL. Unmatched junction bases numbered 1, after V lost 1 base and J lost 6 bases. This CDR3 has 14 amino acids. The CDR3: CASSQGTSPGELFF. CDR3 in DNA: TGCGCCAGCAGCCAAGGGACTAGCCCCGGGGAGCTGTTTTTT.

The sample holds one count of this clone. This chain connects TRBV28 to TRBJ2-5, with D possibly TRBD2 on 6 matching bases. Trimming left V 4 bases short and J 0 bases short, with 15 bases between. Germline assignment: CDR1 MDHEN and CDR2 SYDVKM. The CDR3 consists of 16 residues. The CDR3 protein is CASSSSEGRHQETQYF. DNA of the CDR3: TGTGCCAGCAGTTCCTCGGAGGGGCGCCACCAAGAGACCCAGTACTTC.

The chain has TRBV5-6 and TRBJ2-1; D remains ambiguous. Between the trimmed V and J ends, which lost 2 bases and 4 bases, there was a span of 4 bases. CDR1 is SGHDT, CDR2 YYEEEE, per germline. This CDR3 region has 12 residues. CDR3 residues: CASSFSYNEQFF. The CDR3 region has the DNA TGTGCCAGCAGCTTCAGTTACAATGAGCAGTTCTTC.

The CDR3 loop reads CATGTLAKNIQYF. CDR3 nucleotide sequence: TGTGCCACCGGGACTTTAGCCAAAAACATTCAGTACTTC. This rearrangement joins TRBV2 to TRBJ2-4; a possible D gene is TRBD2 (6 bases). Germline-derived CDR1 and CDR2 are SNHLY and FYNNEI. V was cut by 10 bases and J by 0 bases, with 10 bases left in between. The CDR3 consists of 13 residues.

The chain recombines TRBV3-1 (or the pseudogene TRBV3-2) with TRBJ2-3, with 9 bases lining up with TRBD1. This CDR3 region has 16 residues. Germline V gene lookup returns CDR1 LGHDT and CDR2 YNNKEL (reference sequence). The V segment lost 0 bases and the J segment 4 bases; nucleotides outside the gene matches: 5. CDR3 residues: CASSQEATGGADTQYF. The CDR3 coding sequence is TGTGCCAGCAGCCAAGAAGCCACAGGGGGCGCAGATACGCAGTATTTT.

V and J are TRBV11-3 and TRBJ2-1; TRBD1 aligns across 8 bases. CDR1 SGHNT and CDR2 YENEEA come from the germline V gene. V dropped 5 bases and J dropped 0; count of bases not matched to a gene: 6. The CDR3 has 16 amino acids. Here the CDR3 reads CASSPRTGSSYNEQFF. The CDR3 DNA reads TGTGCCAGCAGCCCAAGGACAGGGAGCTCCTACAATGAGCAGTTCTTC.

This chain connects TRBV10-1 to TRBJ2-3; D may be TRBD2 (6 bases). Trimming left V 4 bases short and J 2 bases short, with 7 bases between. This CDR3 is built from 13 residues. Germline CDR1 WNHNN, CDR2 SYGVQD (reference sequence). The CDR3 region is CASSGTTTDTQYF. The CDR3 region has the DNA TGCGCCAGCAGTGGGACTACCACAGATACGCAGTATTTT.

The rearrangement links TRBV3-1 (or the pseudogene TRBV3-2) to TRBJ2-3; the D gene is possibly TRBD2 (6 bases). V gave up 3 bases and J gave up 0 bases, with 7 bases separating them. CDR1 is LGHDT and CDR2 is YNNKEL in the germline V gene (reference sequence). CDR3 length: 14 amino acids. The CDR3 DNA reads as TGTGCCAGCAGCCAGCGGGGAAGCACAGATACGCAGTATTTT. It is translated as CASSQRGSTDTQYF.

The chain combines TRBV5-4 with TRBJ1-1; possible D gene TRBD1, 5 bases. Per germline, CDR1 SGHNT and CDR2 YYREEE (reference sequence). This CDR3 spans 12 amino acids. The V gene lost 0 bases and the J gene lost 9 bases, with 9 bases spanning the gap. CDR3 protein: CASSLGQSKAFF. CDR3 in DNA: TGTGCCAGCAGCTTGGGACAGAGTAAAGCTTTCTTT.

The CDR3 region is CASSPWASGYEQYF. The CDR3 region has the DNA TGCGCCAGCAGCCCCTGGGCTAGCGGATACGAGCAGTACTTC. This chain joins TRBV4-1 and TRBJ2-7, with 7 nucleotides matching TRBD2. Germline V CDR1 and CDR2: MGHRA, YSYEKL. With V trimmed by 4 bases and J by 4 bases, 7 bases remained unmatched. This CDR3 contains 14 residues.

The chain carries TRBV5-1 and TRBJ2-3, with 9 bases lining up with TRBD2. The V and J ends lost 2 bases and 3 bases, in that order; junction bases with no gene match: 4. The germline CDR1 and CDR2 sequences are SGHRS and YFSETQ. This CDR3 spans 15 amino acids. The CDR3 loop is CASSFRGLATDTQYF. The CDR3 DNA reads TGCGCCAGCAGCTTCCGAGGACTAGCGACAGATACGCAGTATTTT.